The 27 T cell receptor beta chains presented below share a single source sample, sequenced in a study of CD8+ T cells in alopecia areata. RNA, once extracted, was reverse transcribed into cDNA for use as the sequencing template. Only in-frame clones appear in the TCRdb table, and some are missing; sequencing was by immunoSEQ multiplex PCR. The sample has roughly 170,000 clones; approximately 56% are singletons. The material sequenced was CD4+ T cells sorted from blood, taken at week 0. These receptor sequences come from a human donor with alopecia areata.

The J gene is TRBJ2-2, the V gene TRBV9; D is unresolved. The CDR3 is 16 amino acids. The V and J ends lost 0 bases and 2 bases respectively, with 11 bases between them. Looked up from germline, CDR1 is SGDLS and CDR2 is YYNGEE. CDR3 coding DNA: TGTGCCAGCAGCGTAGCTACACAGCTCAACACCGGGGAGCTGTTTTTT. The encoded protein is CASSVATQLNTGELFF.

The V and J genes are TRBV30 and TRBJ2-7, with a possible D match to TRBD1 (5 bases). The length of the CDR3 is 13 residues. Germline loops: CDR1 GTSNPN, CDR2 SVGIG (reference sequence). V gave up 7 bases and J gave up 4 bases, with 17 bases separating them. CDR3 protein: CALAGLETYEQYF. The CDR3 coding sequence is TGTGCCTTGGCAGGGCTCGAAACATACGAGCAGTACTTC.

The rearrangement uses TRBV9 and TRBJ2-5, with 8 nucleotides matching TRBD2. The CDR3 sequence is 15 residues long. Germline values: CDR1 SGDLS, CDR2 YYNGEE. J was trimmed by 3 bases and V by 4 bases; bases with no gene match: 8. CDR3 nucleotides: TGTGCCAGCAGCATATTACCGACTAGCGAAGAGACCCAGTACTTC. This codes for CASSILPTSEETQYF. Full variable domain (missing parts from reference TRBV9 and TRBJ2-5): DSGVTQTPKHLITATGQRVTLRCSPRSGDLSVYWYQQSLDQGLQFLIQYYNGEERAKGNILERFSAQQFPDLHSELNLSSLELGDSALYFCASSILPTSEETQYFGPGTRLLVL.

The chain joins TRBV4-1 to TRBJ1-5; 7 bases are a match to TRBD1. Trimming cost V 0 bases and J 2 bases; bases outside gene matches: 4. The CDR3 runs to 16 residues. CDR1 MGHRA and CDR2 YSYEKL come from the germline V gene. The CDR3 coding sequence is TGCGCCAGCAGCCAAGAGGGGGGGACAGGCAATCAGCCCCAGCATTTT. Encoded protein: CASSQEGGTGNQPQHF.

This sequence joins TRBV30 and TRBJ1-4; 10 nucleotides align to TRBD1. This CDR3 spans 13 amino acids. Germline loops: CDR1 GTSNPN, CDR2 SVGIG (reference sequence). J was trimmed by 7 bases and V by 4 bases; bases with no gene match: 3. The DNA of the CDR3 is TGTGCCTGGAACCGGGACAGGGGTGAAAAACTGTTTTTT. This sequence encodes CAWNRDRGEKLFF.

The rearrangement uses TRBV7-9 and TRBJ1-5; 7 bases agree with TRBD1. Germline values: CDR1 SEHNR, CDR2 FQNEAQ (reference sequence). The CDR3 is 14 amino acids. J lost 11 bases, V lost 3 bases, and 10 bases had no gene match. The CDR3 DNA reads TGTGCCAGCAGCTTCGGGACAGCCCCAGAGGCCCAGCATTTT. Its translation is CASSFGTAPEAQHF.

This clone was observed a few times. The chain couples TRBV15 to TRBJ2-5, with TRBD2 matching 10 bases. The CDR3 is 18 amino acids. The germline V gene has CDR1 LNHNV and CDR2 YYDKDF (reference sequence). Germline trimming cut 1 base from V and 5 bases from J; bases unmatched to any gene: 13. The CDR3 loop reads CATSRASGGDPQWETQYF. The CDR3 nucleotides are TGTGCCACCAGCAGAGCTAGCGGGGGCGATCCCCAATGGGAGACCCAGTACTTC.

J is TRBJ1-6 and V is TRBV25-1; no firm D call. From germline, CDR1 is MGHDK and CDR2 SYGVNS. This CDR3 comprises 13 residues. Trimming cost V 5 bases and J 9 bases, with 11 bases left between them. CDR3 coding DNA: TGTGCCAGCAGTTTTCGGACCTCTTCACCCCTCCACTTT. It codes for CASSFRTSSPLHF. Drawing the rest from reference TRBV25-1 and TRBJ1-6, the complete variable domain is EADIYQTPRYLVIGTGKKITLECSQTMGHDKMYWYQQDPGMELHLIHYSYGVNSTEKGDLSSESTVSRIRTEHFPLTLESARPSHTSQYLCASSFRTSSPLHFGNGTRLTVT.

The V and J genes are TRBV30 and TRBJ2-3, with D perhaps TRBD1 (6 bases). V was trimmed by 0 bases and J by 2 bases, leaving 9 bases between them. This CDR3 has 14 amino acids. CDR1 is GTSNPN and CDR2 is SVGIG in the germline V gene (reference sequence). The CDR3 coding sequence is TGTGCCTGGAGTGTAGGGGGATACACAGATACGCAGTATTTT. It codes for CAWSVGGYTDTQYF.

V and J are TRBV29-1 and TRBJ2-7; D might be TRBD1 (5 bases). CDR3 length: 11 amino acids. V lost 7 bases and J 4 bases, leaving 11 bases between the germline ends. The germline V gene has CDR1 SQVTM and CDR2 ANQGSEA. The CDR3 spells CSASDMYEQYF. The CDR3 DNA follows: TGCAGCGCCTCGGACATGTACGAGCAGTACTTC.

V usage is TRBV6-5 and J usage is TRBJ2-6; D remains unclear. The CDR3 extends over 14 amino acids. CDR1 is MNHEY and CDR2 is SVGAGI in the germline V gene. Trimming took 8 bases from V and 0 from J, leaving 8 bases between them. The CDR3, as DNA: TGTGCCAGCCTGGGCGGCTCTGGGGCCAACGTCCTGACTTTC. Its translation: CASLGGSGANVLTF.

The chain combines TRBV9 with TRBJ2-7; TRBD1 is a possible D gene (6 bases). Looked up from germline, CDR1 is SGDLS and CDR2 is YYNGEE. This CDR3 region has 14 residues. Trimming removed 3 bases at V and 0 bases at J, with 10 bases between. The CDR3, as DNA: TGTGCCAGCAGCGGACAGGATAGCTCCTACGAGCAGTACTTC. Protein: CASSGQDSSYEQYF.

This chain uses TRBV5-1 with TRBJ1-2, with 11 bases that match TRBD1. V lost 4 bases and J lost 7; bases outside the gene matches: 21. The germline V gene has CDR1 SGHRS and CDR2 YFSETQ. This CDR3 contains 19 residues. The CDR3 loop reads CASSPPRPGQGARGGGYTF. The CDR3 region has the DNA TGCGCCAGCAGCCCCCCCCGCCCTGGACAGGGGGCCCGGGGAGGTGGCTACACCTTC.

V usage is TRBV9 and J usage is TRBJ1-6; D ambiguous. The germline V gene encodes CDR1 SGDLS and CDR2 YYNGEE. The CDR3 loop spans 15 amino acids. V dropped 0 bases and J dropped 5 bases, with 9 bases sitting between them. The CDR3 protein is CASSVGTANNSPLHF. In nucleotides, the CDR3 is TGTGCCAGCAGCGTAGGAACAGCTAATAATTCACCCCTCCACTTT.

This chain joins TRBV7-6 and TRBJ2-7; D may be TRBD2 (5 bases). Trimming left V 5 bases short and J 2 bases short, with 13 bases between. The CDR3 totals 14 residues. From germline, CDR1 is SGHVS and CDR2 FNYEAQ. CDR3 coding DNA: TGTGCCAGCAGCCTATCCGGGGTTCCCTACGAGCAGTACTTC. The encoded protein is CASSLSGVPYEQYF.

CDR3 loop: CASSPGLYEQYF. The CDR3 DNA is TGTGCCAGCAGTCCAGGCCTCTACGAGCAGTACTTC. V is TRBV6-6 and J is TRBJ2-7; no reliable D call. Deletions cut 5 bases from V and 3 bases from J, with 8 bases between. The CDR3 extends over 12 amino acids. In germline, CDR1 is MNHNY, CDR2 SVGAGI (reference sequence).

This clone has a single count. The same CDR3 can be traced to other DNA sequences in this sample. The gene calls are TRBV5-6 and TRBJ2-7; D perhaps matches TRBD1 (5 bases). Trimming shortened V by 0 bases and J by 2 bases, and 9 bases separated the two germline ends. Germline CDR1 and CDR2: SGHDT and YYEEEE. The CDR3 contains 14 residues. This CDR3 reads CASSLGQGPYEQYF. The CDR3 DNA reads TGTGCCAGCAGCTTGGGGCAGGGCCCCTACGAGCAGTACTTC. Variable domain in full (rest from reference TRBV5-6 and TRBJ2-7): DAGVTQSPTHLIKTRGQQVTLRCSPKSGHDTVSWYQQALGQGPQFIFQYYEEEERQRGNFPDRFSGHQFPNYSSELNVNALLLGDSALYLCASSLGQGPYEQYFGPGTRLTVT.

The chain has TRBV6-5 and TRBJ1-2; D might be TRBD1 (6 bases). V lost 6 bases, J lost 3 bases, and 17 bases lay in between. CDR3 length: 15 amino acids. Germline CDR1 reads MNHEY; CDR2 reads SVGAGI. CDR3 amino acids: CASSRRGFIDYGYTF. DNA of the CDR3: TGTGCCAGCAGCCGAAGGGGGTTCATCGACTATGGCTACACCTTC.

V and J are TRBV5-1 and TRBJ2-1; D perhaps matches TRBD1 (6 bases). Germline CDR1 and CDR2: SGHRS and YFSETQ. This CDR3 contains 13 residues. The V end lost 6 bases, the J end lost 8 bases, and 15 bases lay between the germline ends. The CDR3 sequence is CASKQGRVDEQFF. DNA for the CDR3: TGCGCCAGCAAGCAGGGGCGCGTCGATGAGCAGTTCTTC.

The chain couples TRBV2 to TRBJ2-5; D is undetermined. The CDR3 is 12 residues long. Trimming pared 2 bases from V and 5 bases from J, leaving 6 bases between. Germline loops: CDR1 SNHLY, CDR2 FYNNEI. DNA of the CDR3: TGTGCCAGCAGTGAATTGGTGGAGACCCAGTACTTC. Translated, it gives CASSELVETQYF. Full variable domain (rest looked up from reference TRBV2 and TRBJ2-5): EPEVTQTPSHQVTQMGQEVILRCVPISNHLYFYWYRQILGQKVEFLVSFYNNEISEKSEIFDDQFSVERPDGSNFTLKIRSTKLEDSAMYFCASSELVETQYFGPGTRLLVL.

The chain joins TRBV23-1 to TRBJ1-5, with D possibly being TRBD1 (5 bases). TRBV23-1 is an ORF; its function is uncertain. CDR3 length equals 18 residues. The ends were cut back, 6 bases at V and 0 bases at J, with 21 bases in the middle. The CDR3 bases are TGCGCCAGCAGACCCCGGGACCGATGCTTTTATAGCAATCAGCCCCAGCATTTT. Translation gives CASRPRDRCFYSNQPQHF.

By its share, this clone is medium-sized (0.01 to 0.1%). This chain connects TRBV5-5 to TRBJ2-1; a possible D gene is TRBD2 (6 bases). V lost 3 bases, J lost 4 bases, and 8 bases lay in between. The germline CDR1 and CDR2 sequences are SGHKS and YYEKEE (reference sequence). This CDR3 is built from 13 residues. The CDR3 DNA sequence: TGTGCCAGCAGCTGGGGGGAGTACAATGAGCAGTTCTTC. It translates to CASSWGEYNEQFF.

This chain links TRBV7-2 with TRBJ2-3, with TRBD2 as a possible D gene (5 bases). CDR3 length: 12 residues. Trimming removed 4 bases at V and 10 bases at J, with 12 bases between. Germline CDR1 SGHTA, CDR2 FQGNSA. The CDR3 DNA is TGTGCCAGCAGCTCCGACCAACTAGCGCAGTATTTT. Its translation: CASSSDQLAQYF.

The chain joins TRBV4-1 to TRBJ2-5; D is undetermined. This CDR3 contains 14 residues. The germline V gene has CDR1 MGHRA and CDR2 YSYEKL. Trimming shortened V by 0 bases and J by 7 bases, and 12 bases separated the two germline ends. This CDR3 is CASSQEGTVGTQYF. The CDR3 bases are TGCGCCAGCAGCCAAGAGGGAACAGTCGGGACCCAGTACTTC.

The chain is built from TRBV4-1 and TRBJ1-4, with 7 bases matching TRBD1. The CDR3 has 16 residues. The V gene end was trimmed by 4 bases and the J gene end by 5 bases; junction bases not matched to a gene: 10. Germline assignment: CDR1 MGHRA and CDR2 YSYEKL. CDR3 in amino acids: CASSPKTGTENEKLFF. The CDR3 nucleotides are TGCGCCAGCAGCCCGAAAACCGGGACAGAAAATGAAAAACTGTTTTTT.

The sample holds one count of this clone. V usage is TRBV30 and J usage is TRBJ1-2, with D tentatively TRBD1 (6 bases). The CDR3 sequence is 11 residues long. Trimming cost V 4 bases and J 10 bases, with 13 bases left between them. Germline loops: CDR1 GTSNPN, CDR2 SVGIG (reference sequence). The CDR3 sequence: CAWNTGILYTF. For the CDR3, the DNA is TGTGCCTGGAATACAGGGATTCTCTACACCTTC.

V usage is TRBV25-1 and J usage is TRBJ2-1, with D hard to call. V gave up 2 bases and J gave up 9 bases, with 5 bases separating them. CDR3 length equals 11 residues. Looked up from germline, CDR1 is MGHDK and CDR2 is SYGVNS. CDR3 sequence (DNA): TGTGCCAGCAGTGAAAACCTTGAGCAGTTCTTC. This translates into CASSENLEQFF. The variable domain in full, completed from reference TRBV25-1 and TRBJ2-1, reads EADIYQTPRYLVIGTGKKITLECSQTMGHDKMYWYQQDPGMELHLIHYSYGVNSTEKGDLSSESTVSRIRTEHFPLTLESARPSHTSQYLCASSENLEQFFGPGTRLTVL.